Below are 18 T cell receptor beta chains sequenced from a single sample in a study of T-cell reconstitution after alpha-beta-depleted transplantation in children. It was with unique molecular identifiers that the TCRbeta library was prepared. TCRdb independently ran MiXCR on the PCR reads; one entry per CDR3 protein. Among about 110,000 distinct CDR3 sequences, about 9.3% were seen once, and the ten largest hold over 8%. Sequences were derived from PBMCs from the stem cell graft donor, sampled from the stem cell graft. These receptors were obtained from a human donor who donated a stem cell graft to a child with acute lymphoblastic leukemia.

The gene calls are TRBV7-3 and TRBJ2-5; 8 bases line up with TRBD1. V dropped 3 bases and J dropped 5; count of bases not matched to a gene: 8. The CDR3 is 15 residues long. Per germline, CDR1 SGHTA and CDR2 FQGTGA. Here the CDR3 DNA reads TGTGCCAGCAGCTTTAGTGCAGGGGGCCTGGAGACCCAGTACTTC. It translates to CASSFSAGGLETQYF.

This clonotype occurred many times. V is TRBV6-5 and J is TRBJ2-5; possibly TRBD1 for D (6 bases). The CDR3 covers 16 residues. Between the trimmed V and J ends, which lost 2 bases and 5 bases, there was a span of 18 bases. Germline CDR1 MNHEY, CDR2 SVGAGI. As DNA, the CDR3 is TGTGCCAGCAGTTACCACCGGCAGGGGAGAGGCGAGACCCAGTACTTC. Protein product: CASSYHRQGRGETQYF.

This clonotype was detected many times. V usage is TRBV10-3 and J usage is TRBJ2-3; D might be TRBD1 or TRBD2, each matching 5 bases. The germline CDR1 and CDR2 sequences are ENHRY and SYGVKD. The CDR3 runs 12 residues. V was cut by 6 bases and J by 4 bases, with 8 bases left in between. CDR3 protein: CAIRTGPDTQYF. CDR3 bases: TGTGCCATCAGAACGGGGCCAGATACGCAGTATTTT.

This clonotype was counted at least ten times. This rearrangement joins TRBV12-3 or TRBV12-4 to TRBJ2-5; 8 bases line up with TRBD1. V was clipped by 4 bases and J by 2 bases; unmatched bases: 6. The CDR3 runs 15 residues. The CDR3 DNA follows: TGTGCCAGCAGTTCCCAGGGGGCAAGACAAGAGACCCAGTACTTC. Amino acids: CASSSQGARQETQYF.

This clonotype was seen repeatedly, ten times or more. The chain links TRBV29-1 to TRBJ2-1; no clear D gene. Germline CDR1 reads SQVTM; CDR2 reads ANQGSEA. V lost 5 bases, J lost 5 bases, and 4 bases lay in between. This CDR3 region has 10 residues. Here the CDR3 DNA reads TGCAGCGTTCACCACAATGAGCAGTTCTTC. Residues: CSVHHNEQFF.

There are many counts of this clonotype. The CDR3 sequence is CAAVRGVGETQYF. The DNA of the CDR3 is TGTGCCGCCGTGAGGGGGGTGGGAGAGACCCAGTACTTC. The V call is TRBV6-6, the J call TRBJ2-5, with D possibly called TRBD1 or TRBD2 (6 bases each). The germline V gene encodes CDR1 MNHNY and CDR2 SVGAGI (reference sequence). The V end lost 11 bases, the J end lost 4 bases, and 17 bases lay between the germline ends. The CDR3 is 13 amino acids.

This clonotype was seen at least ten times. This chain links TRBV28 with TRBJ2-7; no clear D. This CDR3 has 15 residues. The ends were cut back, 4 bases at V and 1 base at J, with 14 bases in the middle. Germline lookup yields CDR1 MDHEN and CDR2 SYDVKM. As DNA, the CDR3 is TGTGCCAGCAGTTCCCGGACGGAAGATTCCTACGAGCAGTACTTC. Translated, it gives CASSSRTEDSYEQYF.

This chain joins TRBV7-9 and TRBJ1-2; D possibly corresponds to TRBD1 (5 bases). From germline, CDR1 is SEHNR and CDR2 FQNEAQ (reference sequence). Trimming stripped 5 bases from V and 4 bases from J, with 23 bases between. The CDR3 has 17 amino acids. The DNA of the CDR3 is TGTGCCAGCAGCAAGGGGACTGATCGAGTCCTTCCCTATGGCTACACCTTC. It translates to CASSKGTDRVLPYGYTF.

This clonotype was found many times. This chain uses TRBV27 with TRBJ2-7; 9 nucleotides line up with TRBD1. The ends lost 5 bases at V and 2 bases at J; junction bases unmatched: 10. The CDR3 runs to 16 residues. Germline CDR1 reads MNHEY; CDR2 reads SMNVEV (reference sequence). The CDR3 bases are TGTGCCAGCAGTCCCCTGATCCGACAGGGGGCCTACGAGCAGTACTTC. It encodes CASSPLIRQGAYEQYF.

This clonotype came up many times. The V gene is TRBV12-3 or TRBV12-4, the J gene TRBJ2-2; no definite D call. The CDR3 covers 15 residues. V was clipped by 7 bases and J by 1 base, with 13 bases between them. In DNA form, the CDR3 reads TGTGCCAGCAACTCCGGCCGCTTGAACACCGGGGAGCTGTTTTTT. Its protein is CASNSGRLNTGELFF.

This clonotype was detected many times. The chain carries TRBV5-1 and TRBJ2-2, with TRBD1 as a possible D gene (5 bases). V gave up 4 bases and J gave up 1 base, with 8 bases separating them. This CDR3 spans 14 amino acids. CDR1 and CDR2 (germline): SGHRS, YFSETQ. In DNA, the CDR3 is TGCGCCAGCAGCCCCCAGGGGAACACCGGGGAGCTGTTTTTT. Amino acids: CASSPQGNTGELFF.

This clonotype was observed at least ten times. CDR3 DNA sequence: TGTGCCAGCTCCCCCGAAGGAGGGGTCTACGAGCAGTACTTC. Its translation: CASSPEGGVYEQYF. The chain combines TRBV18 with TRBJ2-7; the D gene is possibly TRBD2 (6 bases). From germline, CDR1 is KGHSH and CDR2 LQKENI. V shed 6 bases and J shed 3 bases, with 15 bases lying between them. CDR3 length: 14 amino acids.

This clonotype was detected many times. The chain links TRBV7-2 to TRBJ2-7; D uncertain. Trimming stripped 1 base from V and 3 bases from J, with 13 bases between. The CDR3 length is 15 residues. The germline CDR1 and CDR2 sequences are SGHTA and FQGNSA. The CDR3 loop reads CASSLGLGVGYEQYF. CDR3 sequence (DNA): TGTGCCAGCAGCTTAGGTCTTGGAGTTGGCTACGAGCAGTACTTC.

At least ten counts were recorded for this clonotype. The CDR3 region has the DNA TGTGCCAGCAGCTGGACAGGGGGCACTGAAGCTTTCTTT. Its translation is CASSWTGGTEAFF. The gene calls are TRBV5-6 and TRBJ1-1, with 10 bases fitting TRBD1. This CDR3 has 13 residues. After removal of 3 bases from V and 4 bases from J, the junction contained 0 bases not matched to a gene. Germline values: CDR1 SGHDT, CDR2 YYEEEE.

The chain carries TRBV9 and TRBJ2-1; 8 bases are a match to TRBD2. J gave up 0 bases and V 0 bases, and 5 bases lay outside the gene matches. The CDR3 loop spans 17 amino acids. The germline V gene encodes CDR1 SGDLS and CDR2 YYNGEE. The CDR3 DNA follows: TGTGCCAGCAGCGTAGTGGACAGCGGGAGCTCCTACAATGAGCAGTTCTTC. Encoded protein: CASSVVDSGSSYNEQFF.

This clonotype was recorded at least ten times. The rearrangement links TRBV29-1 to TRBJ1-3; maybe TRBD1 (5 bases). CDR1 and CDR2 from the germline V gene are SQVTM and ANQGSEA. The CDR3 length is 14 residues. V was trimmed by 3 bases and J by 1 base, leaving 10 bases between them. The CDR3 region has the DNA TGCAGCGTTGACCGGGCAGGGTCTGGAAACACCATATATTTT. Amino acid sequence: CSVDRAGSGNTIYF.

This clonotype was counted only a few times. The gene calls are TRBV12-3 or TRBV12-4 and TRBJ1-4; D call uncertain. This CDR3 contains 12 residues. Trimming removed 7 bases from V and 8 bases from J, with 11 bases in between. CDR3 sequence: CASNYVREKLFF. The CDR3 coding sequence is TGTGCCAGCAACTACGTCCGGGAAAAACTGTTTTTT.

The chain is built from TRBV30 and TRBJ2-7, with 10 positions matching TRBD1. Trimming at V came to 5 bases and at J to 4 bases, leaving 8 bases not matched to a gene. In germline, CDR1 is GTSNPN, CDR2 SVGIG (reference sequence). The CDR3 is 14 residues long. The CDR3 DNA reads TGTGCCTGGGCGGGGGACAGGGGTGTATACGAGCAGTACTTC. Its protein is CAWAGDRGVYEQYF. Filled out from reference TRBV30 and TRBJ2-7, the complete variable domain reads SQTIHQWPATLVQPVGSPLSLECTVEGTSNPNLYWYRQAAGRGLQLLFYSVGIGQISSEVPQNLSASRPQDRQFILSSKKLLLSDSGFYLCAWAGDRGVYEQYFGPGTRLTVT.